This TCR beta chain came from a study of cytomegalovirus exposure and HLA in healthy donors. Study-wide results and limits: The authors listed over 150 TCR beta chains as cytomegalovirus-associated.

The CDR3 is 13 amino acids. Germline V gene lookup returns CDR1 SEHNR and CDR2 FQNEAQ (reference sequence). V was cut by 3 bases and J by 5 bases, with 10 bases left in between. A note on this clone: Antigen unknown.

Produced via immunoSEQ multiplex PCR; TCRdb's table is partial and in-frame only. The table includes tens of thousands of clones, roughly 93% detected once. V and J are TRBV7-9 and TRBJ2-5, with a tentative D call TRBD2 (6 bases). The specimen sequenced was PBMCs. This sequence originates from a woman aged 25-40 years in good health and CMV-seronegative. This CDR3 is CASSLAGWETQYF. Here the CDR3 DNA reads TGTGCCAGCAGCTTGGCGGGGTGGGAGACCCAGTACTTC. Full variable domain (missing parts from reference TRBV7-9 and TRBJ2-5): DTGVSQNPRHKITKRGQNVTFRCDPISEHNRLYWYRQTLGQGPEFLTYFQNEAQLEKSRLLSDRFSAERPKGSFSTLEIQRTEQGDSAMYLCASSLAGWETQYFGPGTRLLVL.